This TCR beta chain was observed in a study of blood T cell repertoires in COVID-19. Study information: The United States, Italy and Spain were the sources of the acute and convalescent COVID-19 samples. PBMCs, B-cell-depleted T cells, or T cells were the source of the cDNA or gDNA that made up the material.

The CDR3 extends over 14 amino acids. V was trimmed by 0 bases and J by 4 bases, leaving 7 bases between them. Germline V CDR1 and CDR2: MNHEY, SVGAGI. Authors' processing steps: By means of reference gene primer amplification, nucleated cell counts were estimated. Assay: immunoSEQ multiplex PCR; the TCRdb copy retains only in-frame clones and omits some. V and J calls and clone size come straight from that table; D and trimming were deduced from the DNA. The sample lists over 75,000 clones; less than 95% were seen once. V gene TRBV6-5 combines with J gene TRBJ1-3; a weak D match, TRBD1 (5 bases). Material: peripheral blood. The receptor was isolated from a human donor with active COVID-19. The donor label of this sample is uncertain. The CDR3 DNA reads as TGTGCCAGCAGTTACTCCCCAGGGGGAAACACCATATATTTT. As protein: CASSYSPGGNTIYF.